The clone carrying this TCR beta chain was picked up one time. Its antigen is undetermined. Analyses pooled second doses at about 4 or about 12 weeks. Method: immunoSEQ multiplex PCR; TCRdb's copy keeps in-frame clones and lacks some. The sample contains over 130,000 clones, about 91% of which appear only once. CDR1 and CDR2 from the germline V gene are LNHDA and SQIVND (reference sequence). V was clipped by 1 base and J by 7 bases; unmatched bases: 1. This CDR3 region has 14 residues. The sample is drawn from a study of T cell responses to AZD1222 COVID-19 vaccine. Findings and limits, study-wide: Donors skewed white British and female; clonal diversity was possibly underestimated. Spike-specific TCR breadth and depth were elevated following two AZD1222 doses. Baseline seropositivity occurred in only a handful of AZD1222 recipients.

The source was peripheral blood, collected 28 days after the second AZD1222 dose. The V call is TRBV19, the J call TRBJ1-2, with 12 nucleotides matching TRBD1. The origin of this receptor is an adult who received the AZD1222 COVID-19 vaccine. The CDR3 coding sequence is TGTGCCAGTAGTATAGGGGACAGGGGGCCTGGCTACACCTTC. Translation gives CASSIGDRGPGYTF.